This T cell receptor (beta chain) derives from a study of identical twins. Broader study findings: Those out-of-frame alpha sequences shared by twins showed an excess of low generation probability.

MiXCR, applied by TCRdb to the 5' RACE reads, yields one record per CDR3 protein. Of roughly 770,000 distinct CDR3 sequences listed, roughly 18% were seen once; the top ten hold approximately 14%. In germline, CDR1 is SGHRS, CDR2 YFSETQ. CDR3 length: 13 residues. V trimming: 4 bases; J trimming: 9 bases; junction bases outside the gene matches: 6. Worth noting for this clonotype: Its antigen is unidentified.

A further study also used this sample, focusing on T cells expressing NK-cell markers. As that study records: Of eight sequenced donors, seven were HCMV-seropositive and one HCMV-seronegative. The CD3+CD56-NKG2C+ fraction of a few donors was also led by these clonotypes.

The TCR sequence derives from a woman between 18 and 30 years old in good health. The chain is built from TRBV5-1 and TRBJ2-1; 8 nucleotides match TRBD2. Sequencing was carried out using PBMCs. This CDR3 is CASSKGLASEQFF. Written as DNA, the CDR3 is TGCGCCAGCAGCAAAGGACTAGCCAGTGAGCAGTTCTTC. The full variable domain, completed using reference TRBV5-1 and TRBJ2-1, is KAGVTQTPRYLIKTRGQQVTLSCSPISGHRSVSWYQQTPGQGLQFLFEYFSETQRNKGNFPGRFSGRQFSNSRSEMNVSTLELGDSALYLCASSKGLASEQFFGPGTRLTVL.